One T cell receptor (beta chain) is described in this entry. Its cognate antigen has yet to be identified. One base away there is no much larger clone; base qualities are not given. This entry belongs to a study of type 1 regulatory T cells (dated by TCRdb to the early 2020s). In terms of the full investigation: The study characterized an in vitro protocol that generated a Tr1-enriched, alloantigen-specific CD4 T cell product named T-allo10. Patients with hematological malignancies who were receiving allogeneic hematopoietic stem cell transplantation were the group in which T-allo10 was being clinically evaluated.

V and J are truncated by 1 base and 12 bases respectively, leaving an intervening sequence of 31 bases. The germline V gene specifies SGHAT as CDR1 and FQNNGV as CDR2. The CDR3 has 19 amino acids, counting the end cysteine and phenylalanine. The sequence is cut down to CDR3 DNA, 57 bases in frame from base 1. Reads for this sample came from an Illumina MiSeq. TCRdb passed the public sequencing reads through fastp at Q25 and MiXCR, retaining productive beta sequences. Each CDR3 protein appears once, grouped with its most common genes and DNA. The sample data list 80,000 to 100,000 distinct CDR3 sequences, and 25% to 40% of these were observed just once. The top ten constitute roughly 2.2% of the sample.

What was sequenced was CD4+ T cells, either the whole sample or a sorted fraction (not recorded which). The clonotype comes from a human donor in good health. The receptor chain draws on TRBV11-2 and TRBJ2-1; the D gene is perhaps TRBD2, from 7 matching bases. At the DNA level, the sequence is TGTGCCAGCAGCTTAGGGGCGGGACACGCCTTAGGCGGGGGTCGGGGGCAGTTCTTC. This translates into CASSLGAGHALGGGRGQFF.